What follows describes a single T cell receptor (beta chain). The ends lost 3 bases at V and 5 bases at J; junction bases unmatched: 7. The germline V gene encodes CDR1 LNHDA and CDR2 SQIVND (reference sequence). The length of the CDR3 is 15 residues. This record belongs to a study of blood T cell repertoires in COVID-19. Libraries were prepared by immunoSEQ multiplex PCR; TCRdb keeps only in-frame clonotypes and omits some of them. This sample has tens of thousands of clones, with over 75% found just once. Sequencing used peripheral blood. This rearrangement joins TRBV19 to TRBJ1-1; the match to TRBD1 covers 9 bases. The sequence derives from a human donor with acute or convalescent COVID-19. The donor label of this sample is uncertain. CDR3 DNA sequence: TGTGCCAGTAGTATCTCCGGGACAGGGAGGACTGAAGCTTTCTTT. Translating gives CASSISGTGRTEAFF.